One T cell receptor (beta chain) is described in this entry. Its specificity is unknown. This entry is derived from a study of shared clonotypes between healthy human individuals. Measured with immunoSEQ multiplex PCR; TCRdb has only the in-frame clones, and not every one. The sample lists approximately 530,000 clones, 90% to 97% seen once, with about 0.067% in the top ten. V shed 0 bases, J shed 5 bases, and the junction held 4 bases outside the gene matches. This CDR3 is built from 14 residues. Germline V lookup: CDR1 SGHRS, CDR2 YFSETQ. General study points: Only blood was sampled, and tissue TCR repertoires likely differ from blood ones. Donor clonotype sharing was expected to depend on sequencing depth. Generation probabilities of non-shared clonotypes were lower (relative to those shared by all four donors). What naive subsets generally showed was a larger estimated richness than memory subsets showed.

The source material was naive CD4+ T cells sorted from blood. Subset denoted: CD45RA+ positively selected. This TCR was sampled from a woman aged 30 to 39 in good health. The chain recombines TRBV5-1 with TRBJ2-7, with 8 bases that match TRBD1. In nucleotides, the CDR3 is TGCGCCAGCAGCTTGGTGGACAGGGAGGACGAGCAGTACTTC. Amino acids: CASSLVDREDEQYF. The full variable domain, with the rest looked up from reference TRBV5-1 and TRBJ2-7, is KAGVTQTPRYLIKTRGQQVTLSCSPISGHRSVSWYQQTPGQGLQFLFEYFSETQRNKGNFPGRFSGRQFSNSRSEMNVSTLELGDSALYLCASSLVDREDEQYFGPGTRLTVT.